Listed below are T cell receptor beta chains from one sample, sequenced in a study of CD8+ T cells in alopecia areata. Using immunoSEQ multiplex PCR, the repertoire was profiled, and TCRdb retains in-frame clones only, with some absent. Found here are around 190,000 clones, around 60% of them singletons; the top ten hold roughly 1.3%. The sample was CD4+ T cells sorted from blood, taken around week 47, from a patient treated with tofacitinib. These receptors came from a human donor with alopecia areata. Each CDR3 is given with its conserved first and last residue. Each record gives: J gene, D gene, V gene, clone size, CDR3 DNA, CDR3 protein. D genes are given only for firm matches. A row's size may be missing; if present it is once, few, many or a size class.

J gene: TRBJ1-5
D gene: TRBD1
V gene: TRBV29-1
clone size: .
CDR3 DNA: TGCAGCGTAGGACAGGGGGTCGGTCAGCCCCAGCATTTT
CDR3 protein: CSVGQGVGQPQHF

J gene: TRBJ2-1
D gene: TRBD1
V gene: TRBV6-6
clone size: few
CDR3 DNA: TGTGCCAGCACCAAAGTGGGACAGCAGTACAATGAGCAGTTCTTC
CDR3 protein: CASTKVGQQYNEQFF

J gene: TRBJ1-1
D gene: .
V gene: TRBV29-1
clone size: .
CDR3 DNA: TGCAGCGCTGGACCGGGACACCCAAAATCTGAAGCTTTCTTT
CDR3 protein: CSAGPGHPKSEAFF

J gene: TRBJ1-5
D gene: TRBD1
V gene: TRBV30
clone size: .
CDR3 DNA: TGTGCCTGGAGTGAAGGACAGGGAAGTCAGCCCCAGCATTTT
CDR3 protein: CAWSEGQGSQPQHF

J gene: TRBJ2-5
D gene: .
V gene: TRBV5-1
clone size: .
CDR3 DNA: TGCGCCAGCAGCTTGGGGGGCAGACAAGAGACCCAGTACTTC
CDR3 protein: CASSLGGRQETQYF

J gene: TRBJ1-1
D gene: TRBD1
V gene: TRBV18
clone size: few
CDR3 DNA: TGTGCCAGCTCACCTCCCCGACAGGGGCGGAACACTGAAGCTTTCTTT
CDR3 protein: CASSPPRQGRNTEAFF

J gene: TRBJ2-4
D gene: TRBD2
V gene: TRBV7-2
clone size: .
CDR3 DNA: TGTGCCAGCAGCTCCCGACCCCTAGCGGGGAGCAAAAACATTCAGTACTTC
CDR3 protein: CASSSRPLAGSKNIQYF

J gene: TRBJ1-2
D gene: TRBD1
V gene: TRBV28
clone size: .
CDR3 DNA: TGTGCCAGCAGTTCCGGACAGGCTAGCTATGGCTACACCTTC
CDR3 protein: CASSSGQASYGYTF

J gene: TRBJ1-1
D gene: .
V gene: TRBV29-1
clone size: .
CDR3 DNA: TGCAGCGTTAATCCACTTTTCAGGGCGGAGAACACTGAAGCTTTCTTT
CDR3 protein: CSVNPLFRAENTEAFF

J gene: TRBJ1-2
D gene: .
V gene: TRBV28
clone size: .
CDR3 DNA: TGTGCCAGCAGTTCCCATCTTAGTCAGTCCTATGGCTACACCTTC
CDR3 protein: CASSSHLSQSYGYTF

J gene: TRBJ2-1
D gene: TRBD2
V gene: TRBV7-9
clone size: .
CDR3 DNA: TGTGCCAGCAGCTTAGCCAGCGGGGGCTCCTACAATGAGCAGTTCTTC
CDR3 protein: CASSLASGGSYNEQFF

J gene: TRBJ2-7
D gene: TRBD1
V gene: TRBV7-8
clone size: .
CDR3 DNA: TGTGCCAGCAGATCTGGACAGGCCTACGAGCAGTACTTC
CDR3 protein: CASRSGQAYEQYF

J gene: TRBJ2-1
D gene: .
V gene: TRBV7-2
clone size: once
CDR3 DNA: TGTGCCAGCAGCTTAGCGCCCTCGGGGCCCGGCAATGAGCAGTTCTTC
CDR3 protein: CASSLAPSGPGNEQFF

J gene: TRBJ2-7
D gene: .
V gene: TRBV2
clone size: .
CDR3 DNA: TGTGCCAGCAGAGAAGCCTACGAGCAGTACTTC
CDR3 protein: CASREAYEQYF

J gene: TRBJ1-5
D gene: .
V gene: TRBV4-3
clone size: few
CDR3 DNA: TGCGCCAGCAGCCAAGGACCGATCACGGGCAATCAGCCCCAGCATTTT
CDR3 protein: CASSQGPITGNQPQHF

J gene: TRBJ1-1
D gene: .
V gene: TRBV19
clone size: .
CDR3 DNA: TGTGCCAGTAGGGGACAACAGAACACTGAAGCTTTCTTT
CDR3 protein: CASRGQQNTEAFF

J gene: TRBJ2-5
D gene: .
V gene: TRBV4-3
clone size: .
CDR3 DNA: TGCGCCAGCAGCCAAGAGGGCCGAGATTGGGAGACCCAGTACTTC
CDR3 protein: CASSQEGRDWETQYF

J gene: TRBJ2-6
D gene: .
V gene: TRBV18
clone size: .
CDR3 DNA: TGTGCCAGCTCAGAACAGGTGGCTGGGGCCAACGTCCTGACTTTC
CDR3 protein: CASSEQVAGANVLTF

J gene: TRBJ1-2
D gene: .
V gene: TRBV20-1
clone size: .
CDR3 DNA: TGCAGTGCTTCTTCCCCAGGAGGCTACACCTTC
CDR3 protein: CSASSPGGYTF

J gene: TRBJ2-1
D gene: .
V gene: TRBV29-1
clone size: .
CDR3 DNA: TGCAGCGTTGTGGGGTACAATGAGCAGTTCTTC
CDR3 protein: CSVVGYNEQFF

J gene: TRBJ2-3
D gene: TRBD2
V gene: TRBV4-1
clone size: few
CDR3 DNA: TGCGCCAGCAGCCGGATACTAGCGAAAAACACAGATACGCAGTATTTT
CDR3 protein: CASSRILAKNTDTQYF

J gene: TRBJ2-5
D gene: .
V gene: TRBV4-3
clone size: .
CDR3 DNA: TGCGCCAGCAGCCAGGGCCAAGGGATGGGGGAAGAGACCCAGTACTTC
CDR3 protein: CASSQGQGMGEETQYF

J gene: TRBJ2-7
D gene: TRBD1
V gene: TRBV7-2
clone size: .
CDR3 DNA: TGTGCCAGCGGCAGGGGGCCCCTCTACGAGCAGTACTTC
CDR3 protein: CASGRGPLYEQYF

J gene: TRBJ2-2
D gene: .
V gene: TRBV5-6
clone size: .
CDR3 DNA: TGTGCCAGCAGCTTCCGACTACAGGCAGATCCCGGGGAGCTATTTTTT
CDR3 protein: CASSFRLQADPGELFF

J gene: TRBJ2-1
D gene: TRBD2
V gene: TRBV19
clone size: .
CDR3 DNA: TGTGCCAGTAGTAGAGCGGGGAATGAGCAGTTCTTC
CDR3 protein: CASSRAGNEQFF

J gene: TRBJ2-3
D gene: .
V gene: TRBV11-3
clone size: .
CDR3 DNA: TGTGCCAGCAGCTTAGCCCAGGGCTCGACAGATACGCAGTATTTT
CDR3 protein: CASSLAQGSTDTQYF

J gene: TRBJ2-3
D gene: .
V gene: TRBV29-1
clone size: few
CDR3 DNA: TGCAGCGTTGGACGGGGCACAGATACGCAGTATTTT
CDR3 protein: CSVGRGTDTQYF

J gene: TRBJ1-1
D gene: TRBD1
V gene: TRBV29-1
clone size: .
CDR3 DNA: TGCAGCGCCGAATCGAGGACAGGGAACACTGAAGCTTTCTTT
CDR3 protein: CSAESRTGNTEAFF

J gene: TRBJ1-5
D gene: TRBD1
V gene: TRBV30
clone size: .
CDR3 DNA: TGTGCCTGGCAGGGGGCGGGAGGTCAGCCCCAGCATTTT
CDR3 protein: CAWQGAGGQPQHF

J gene: TRBJ1-4
D gene: .
V gene: TRBV29-1
clone size: .
CDR3 DNA: TGCAGCGTCGCCCCACAGGGAGTGGGTGAAAAACTGTTTTTT
CDR3 protein: CSVAPQGVGEKLFF

J gene: TRBJ1-5
D gene: .
V gene: TRBV30
clone size: .
CDR3 DNA: TGTGCCTGGGCAGGACAAACCAATCAGCCCCAGCATTTT
CDR3 protein: CAWAGQTNQPQHF

J gene: TRBJ1-2
D gene: TRBD1
V gene: TRBV5-1
clone size: .
CDR3 DNA: TGCGCCAGCAGCTCTTTAAAGGACAGGGGCTACACCTTC
CDR3 protein: CASSSLKDRGYTF

J gene: TRBJ2-3
D gene: .
V gene: TRBV14
clone size: many
CDR3 DNA: TGTGCCAGCAGCCAAATAGGGGGAGGAGATACGCAGTATTTT
CDR3 protein: CASSQIGGGDTQYF

J gene: TRBJ2-7
D gene: .
V gene: TRBV20-1
clone size: .
CDR3 DNA: TGCAGTGCCGTGGACTTCCCCTACACATACTTC
CDR3 protein: CSAVDFPYTYF

J gene: TRBJ1-2
D gene: TRBD1
V gene: TRBV6-6
clone size: once
CDR3 DNA: TGTGCCAGCAGTTACGCGGACAGGGATTCGGGTGGCTACACCTTC
CDR3 protein: CASSYADRDSGGYTF

J gene: TRBJ2-6
D gene: TRBD1
V gene: TRBV4-3
clone size: .
CDR3 DNA: TGCGCCAGCAGTCGACAGGGGGCAGGTGGGGCCAACGTCCTGACTTTC
CDR3 protein: CASSRQGAGGANVLTF

J gene: TRBJ2-3
D gene: .
V gene: TRBV7-8
clone size: few
CDR3 DNA: TGTGCCAGCAGCTTATTTGGGTCGGGCGGCACAGATACGCAGTATTTT
CDR3 protein: CASSLFGSGGTDTQYF

J gene: TRBJ2-4
D gene: .
V gene: TRBV5-1
clone size: few
CDR3 DNA: TGCGCCAGCTCCGTGGACGGCGTAGGAGCCAAAAACATTCAGTACTTC
CDR3 protein: CASSVDGVGAKNIQYF

J gene: TRBJ1-1
D gene: TRBD1
V gene: TRBV29-1
clone size: .
CDR3 DNA: TGCAGCGTTGAGGGGACAGGGAAGACTGAAGCTTTCTTT
CDR3 protein: CSVEGTGKTEAFF

J gene: TRBJ1-2
D gene: TRBD1
V gene: TRBV6-1
clone size: .
CDR3 DNA: TGTGCCAGCAGTTTACAGGACAGGGGCTATGGCTACACCTTC
CDR3 protein: CASSLQDRGYGYTF

J gene: TRBJ2-4
D gene: .
V gene: TRBV19
clone size: once
CDR3 DNA: TGTGCCAGTAGTATGCTTTTCGGGTTGGACATTCAGTACTTC
CDR3 protein: CASSMLFGLDIQYF

J gene: TRBJ2-7
D gene: .
V gene: TRBV21-1
clone size: .
CDR3 DNA: TGTGCCAGCAGCACTTGGGACAGCTCCTACGAGCAGTACTTC
CDR3 protein: CASSTWDSSYEQYF

J gene: TRBJ2-6
D gene: .
V gene: TRBV6-5
clone size: .
CDR3 DNA: TGTGCCAGCAGTTACTCCAGGGCTGGGGCCAACGTCCTGACTTTC
CDR3 protein: CASSYSRAGANVLTF

J gene: TRBJ1-2
D gene: TRBD1
V gene: TRBV5-1
clone size: .
CDR3 DNA: TGCGCCAGCAGCTTACAGGGGGACGGCTACACCTTC
CDR3 protein: CASSLQGDGYTF

J gene: TRBJ2-7
D gene: .
V gene: TRBV27
clone size: .
CDR3 DNA: TGTGCCAGCAGGCCGGGACTCTTCCCCTACGAGCAGTACTTC
CDR3 protein: CASRPGLFPYEQYF

J gene: TRBJ2-5
D gene: .
V gene: TRBV28
clone size: few
CDR3 DNA: TGTGCCAGCAGTTTTCTGGTGGGGCTTCAGTACTTC
CDR3 protein: CASSFLVGLQYF

J gene: TRBJ1-2
D gene: .
V gene: TRBV29-1
clone size: .
CDR3 DNA: TGCAGCGTTGAAGGGCAGGGGTTTGGCTACACCTTC
CDR3 protein: CSVEGQGFGYTF

J gene: TRBJ2-5
D gene: .
V gene: TRBV20-1
clone size: once
CDR3 DNA: TGCAGGGGCTTAACGACCCAGTACTTC
CDR3 protein: CRGLTTQYF